Listed below are T cell receptor beta chains from one sample, sequenced in a study of blood T cell repertoires in COVID-19. Sequenced by immunoSEQ multiplex PCR; TCRdb stores in-frame clones only, minus some. The sample shows approximately 230,000 clones, around 83% of them seen only once. Sequenced: peripheral blood. The receptors shown here come from an elderly man with acute or convalescent COVID-19. Each CDR3 is given with its conserved first and last residue. Each record gives: CDR3 protein, CDR3 DNA, V gene, J gene, clone size, D gene. A D gene is named only where the DNA matches it firmly. The size entry is marked missing in some rows and otherwise reads once, few, many or a size class.

CASSYSTSSPDTQYF	TGTGCCAGCAGTTATTCGACTAGCAGCCCAGATACGCAGTATTTT	TRBV6-2/TRBV6-3	TRBJ2-3	.	TRBD2
CASSLVGLSAGTGELFF	TGTGCCAGCAGCTTAGTGGGACTAAGCGCGGGCACCGGGGAGCTGTTTTTT	TRBV7-9	TRBJ2-2	.	TRBD2
CASSFDRASSYEQYF	TGTGCCAGCAGTTTTGACAGGGCGAGCTCCTACGAGCAGTACTTC	TRBV11-2	TRBJ2-7	.	TRBD1
CASSSTGGAGELFF	TGTGCCAGCAGCTCGACAGGGGGCGCCGGGGAGCTGTTTTTT	TRBV28	TRBJ2-2	.	TRBD1
CASSQVIAGAETQYF	TGCGCCAGCAGCCAAGTGATCGCGGGAGCAGAGACCCAGTACTTC	TRBV4-1	TRBJ2-5	.	TRBD2
CASSPLEGTNYGYTF	TGTGCCAGCTCACCATTGGAGGGCACTAACTATGGCTACACCTTC	TRBV18	TRBJ1-2	.	.
CASSQEGGTGYTF	TGTGCCAGCAGCCAAGAAGGGGGCACGGGCTACACCTTC	TRBV4-2	TRBJ1-2	.	TRBD1
CASSFRLPNTGELFF	TGTGCCAGCAGCTTCCGACTGCCGAACACCGGGGAGCTGTTTTTT	TRBV5-4	TRBJ2-2	.	.
CASINGQQTEAFF	TGTGCCAGTATAAACGGACAACAGACTGAAGCTTTCTTT	TRBV19	TRBJ1-1	.	.
CASSIRPETRDTEAFF	TGTGCCAGTAGTATTAGACCAGAAACCCGGGACACTGAAGCTTTCTTT	TRBV19	TRBJ1-1	.	.
CASSLSGGPYNEQFF	TGTGCCAGCAGCTTATCAGGGGGCCCCTACAATGAGCAGTTCTTC	TRBV5-4	TRBJ2-1	.	TRBD1
CASGTGPYNEQFF	TGTGCCAGCGGGACAGGGCCATACAATGAGCAGTTCTTC	TRBV6-5	TRBJ2-1	.	TRBD1
CASSDPLARSRDEQYF	TGTGCCAGCAGCGACCCACTAGCGAGGTCCCGGGACGAGCAGTACTTC	TRBV7-9	TRBJ2-7	once	TRBD2
CASSFQSIGRDYGYTF	TGTGCCAGCAGCTTTCAAAGTATAGGGAGGGACTATGGCTACACCTTC	TRBV7-9	TRBJ1-2	.	.
CASSLDGNTEAFF	TGTGCCAGCAGTTTAGACGGGAACACTGAAGCTTTCTTT	TRBV12-3/TRBV12-4	TRBJ1-1	.	.
CASSAEVPNQPQHF	TGTGCCAGCAGTGCGGAGGTTCCCAATCAGCCCCAGCATTTT	TRBV2	TRBJ1-5	.	.
CASRPTGGANVLTF	TGCGCCAGCCGACCTACGGGGGGGGCCAACGTCCTGACTTTC	TRBV5-1	TRBJ2-6	.	.
CASSLDRPIHYGYTF	TGTGCCAGCAGCTTGGACAGGCCCATCCACTATGGCTACACCTTC	TRBV7-9	TRBJ1-2	.	TRBD1
CASSESNPGNQPQHF	TGCGCCAGCAGTGAGTCGAACCCAGGAAATCAGCCCCAGCATTTT	TRBV10-2	TRBJ1-5	many	.
CASSEALRGSNQPQHF	TGTGCCAGCAGTGAAGCGCTGAGGGGGAGCAATCAGCCCCAGCATTTT	TRBV6-1	TRBJ1-5	.	.
CASSLSPRGSSYNSPLHF	TGTGCCAGCAGTTTATCCCCCCGGGGTAGCTCCTATAATTCACCCCTCCACTTT	TRBV28	TRBJ1-6	few	.
CASASWNEQFF	TGTGCCAGCGCTAGCTGGAATGAGCAGTTCTTC	TRBV6-5	TRBJ2-1	once	.
CASSSPGVQETQYF	TGTGCCAGCAGCTCCCCGGGAGTACAAGAGACCCAGTACTTC	TRBV2	TRBJ2-5	.	.
CASSPAQGPYEQYF	TGTGCCAGCAGCCCGGCCCAGGGTCCCTACGAGCAGTACTTC	TRBV5-5	TRBJ2-7	.	.
CASSLRGPGYTGELFF	TGTGCCAGCAGTTTAAGGGGTCCAGGGTACACCGGGGAGCTGTTTTTT	TRBV27	TRBJ2-2	.	.
CASSLYRGREQFF	TGTGCCAGCAGCCTTTACAGGGGACGTGAGCAGTTCTTC	TRBV7-2	TRBJ2-1	once	TRBD1
CASSLQGQGKNEQFF	TGCGCCAGCAGCTTGCAGGGACAGGGTAAAAATGAGCAGTTCTTC	TRBV5-1	TRBJ2-1	.	TRBD1
CAWSVGGRVDTQYF	TGTGCCTGGAGTGTCGGGGGGAGGGTAGATACGCAGTATTTT	TRBV30	TRBJ2-3	.	TRBD2
CAISRTGANTEAFF	TGTGCCATCAGCCGGACAGGGGCGAACACTGAAGCTTTCTTT	TRBV10-3	TRBJ1-1	.	TRBD1
CASSGTSGGAYTDTQYF	TGCGCCAGCAGTGGGACTAGCGGGGGGGCCTATACAGATACGCAGTATTTT	TRBV10-2	TRBJ2-3	.	TRBD2
CASSLSGGYRRYF	TGTGCCAGCAGTTTATCGGGGGGGTACCGGCGGTACTTC	TRBV27	TRBJ2-7	.	TRBD2
CASSQASEQYF	TGTGCCAGCAGCCAAGCCTCGGAGCAGTACTTC	TRBV3-1/TRBV3-2	TRBJ2-7	.	.
CASSVAGGGQPQHF	TGTGCCAGCAGCGTAGCAGGGGGCGGTCAGCCCCAGCATTTT	TRBV9	TRBJ1-5	.	TRBD1
CASSKNDRAPYEQYF	TGTGCCAGCAGTAAAAACGACAGGGCCCCCTACGAGCAGTACTTC	TRBV27	TRBJ2-7	.	TRBD1
CASSIRQATNEKLFF	TGTGCCAGCAGTATTCGACAGGCAACTAATGAAAAACTGTTTTTT	TRBV28	TRBJ1-4	.	.
CASSPLRVGNQPQHF	TGTGCCAGCAGTCCCCTCAGGGTAGGCAATCAGCCCCAGCATTTT	TRBV6-5	TRBJ1-5	.	.
CASSLFRTGSTEAFF	TGTGCCAGCAGTTTATTCCGTACGGGTTCCACTGAAGCTTTCTTT	TRBV28	TRBJ1-1	.	.
CASSLAEKLFF	TGTGCCAGTAGTCTTGCGGAAAAACTGTTTTTT	TRBV19	TRBJ1-4	once	.
CASSVGPGVSGANVLTF	TGTGCCAGCAGCGTAGGGCCCGGGGTTTCGGGGGCCAACGTCCTGACTTTC	TRBV9	TRBJ2-6	once	.
CASSPPGLAKAGELFF	TGTGCCAGCAGTCCCCCGGGACTAGCGAAGGCCGGGGAGCTGTTTTTT	TRBV28	TRBJ2-2	.	TRBD2
CASRVGNEQFF	TGTGCCAGCAGGGTCGGCAATGAGCAGTTCTTC	TRBV5-8	TRBJ2-1	.	.
CASGKQGAGEKLFF	TGTGCCAGTGGAAAACAGGGTGCAGGGGAAAAACTGTTTTTT	TRBV19	TRBJ1-4	.	.